The 25 T cell receptor beta chains listed next were all sequenced from one sample in a study of early T cells in non-severe SARS-CoV-2 infection. MiXCR, applied by TCRdb to the 5' RACE reads, yields one record per CDR3 protein. The sample gives around 53,000 distinct CDR3 sequences, roughly 10% of which show up once; more than 9% is in the top ten. Sample: whole blood. The source of these receptors is an adult who was a healthcare worker with PCR-confirmed SARS-CoV-2 infection or an uninfected control (not recorded which).

V gene TRBV10-3 combines with J gene TRBJ1-5; 7 bases are a match to TRBD1. J was trimmed by 4 bases and V by 7 bases; bases with no gene match: 4. Looked up from germline, CDR1 is ENHRY and CDR2 is SYGVKD. This CDR3 contains 13 residues. As DNA, the CDR3 is TGTGCCATCAAGGGGGCCACAAATCAGCCCCAGCATTTT. Translating gives CAIKGATNQPQHF.

The chain combines TRBV12-3 or TRBV12-4 with TRBJ1-1; D possibly corresponds to TRBD1 (5 bases). Trimming removed 2 bases from V and 8 bases from J, with 15 bases in between. The CDR3 contains 14 residues. CDR3 sequence (DNA): TGTGCCAGCAGTTTACGGGACGGATCTGGGGAAGCTTTCTTT. Protein: CASSLRDGSGEAFF.

This clonotype was detected many times. The chain employs TRBV6-2 or TRBV6-3 and TRBJ2-1, with 13 bases matching TRBD2. CDR3 size: 16 residues. J lost 1 base, V lost 6 bases, and 3 bases had no gene match. The germline CDR1 and CDR2 sequences are MNHEY and SVGEGT. This chain's CDR3 is CASSRTSGSSYNEQFF. The CDR3 region has the DNA TGTGCCAGCAGCAGGACTAGCGGGAGTTCCTACAATGAGCAGTTCTTC.

The chain combines TRBV7-6 with TRBJ2-1, with D maybe TRBD2 (6 bases). The CDR3 runs 16 residues. Germline-derived CDR1 and CDR2 are SGHVS and FNYEAQ. With 2 bases removed from V and 1 base from J, the gap between germline ends came to 12 bases. The CDR3: CASSLLIAGSYNEQFF. In DNA form, the CDR3 reads TGTGCCAGCAGCTTACTAATTGCGGGATCCTACAATGAGCAGTTCTTC.

V is TRBV11-3 and J is TRBJ1-6; no firm D call. The CDR3 length is 16 residues. The germline V gene encodes CDR1 SGHNT and CDR2 YENEEA. Trimming pared 1 base from V and 0 bases from J, leaving 7 bases between. CDR3 residues: CASSLVPGSYNSPLHF. The CDR3 DNA reads TGTGCCAGCAGCTTAGTCCCGGGCTCCTATAATTCACCCCTCCACTTT.

The V gene is TRBV27, the J gene TRBJ2-7; D may match TRBD1 or TRBD2 (5 bases each). The CDR3 consists of 16 residues. The germline CDR1 and CDR2 sequences are MNHEY and SMNVEV (reference sequence). Trimming removed 4 bases from V and 2 bases from J, with 18 bases in between. This CDR3 is CASSSAAGTLPYEQYF. In nucleotides, the CDR3 is TGTGCCAGCAGTTCCGCCGCCGGGACGCTACCCTACGAGCAGTACTTC.

This clonotype appeared many times. CDR3 in DNA: TGTGCCAGCAGCTTAGTATCACACACAGATACGCAGTATTTT. Encoded protein: CASSLVSHTDTQYF. This chain joins TRBV7-2 and TRBJ2-3; no clear D. V lost 1 base and J lost 2, with 7 bases in between. In germline, CDR1 is SGHTA, CDR2 FQGNSA. The CDR3 has 14 amino acids.

Points on this clonotype: This may come from a read error, since a much larger clone is one base off. The V call is TRBV20-1, the J call TRBJ2-3; D not resolved. This CDR3 is 11 amino acids long. CDR1 is DFQATT and CDR2 is SNEGSKA in the germline V gene (reference sequence). This chain's CDR3 is CSADNEATQNF. In nucleotides, the CDR3 is TGCAGTGCTGACAATGAAGCGACGCAGAATTTT.

The sample holds a few counts of this clonotype. This rearrangement joins TRBV11-2 to TRBJ2-2, with TRBD1 as a possible D gene (6 bases). Deletions cut 5 bases from V and 4 bases from J, with 11 bases between. Germline lookup yields CDR1 SGHAT and CDR2 FQNNGV. This CDR3 comprises 14 residues. CDR3 loop: CASSPDRTTGELFF. The CDR3 DNA sequence: TGTGCCAGCAGCCCGGACAGAACCACCGGGGAGCTGTTTTTT.

This clonotype has at least ten counts. The rearrangement joins TRBV2 to TRBJ1-4; 10 nucleotides agree with TRBD1. Unmatched junction bases numbered 3, after V lost 5 bases and J lost 3 bases. The CDR3 runs to 15 residues. Germline CDR1 and CDR2: SNHLY and FYNNEI. The CDR3 DNA follows: TGTGCCAGCAGTCGGGACAGGGGTCCTAATGAAAAACTGTTTTTT. It specifies CASSRDRGPNEKLFF.

The rearrangement joins TRBV19 to TRBJ1-2, with D perhaps matching TRBD1 (5 bases). From germline, CDR1 is LNHDA and CDR2 SQIVND (reference sequence). V was pared by 9 bases and J by 2 bases, with 19 bases between. The CDR3 covers 15 residues. This CDR3 reads CASARDSRQNYGYTF. In nucleotides, the CDR3 is TGTGCCAGCGCGCGGGACTCCCGGCAAAACTATGGCTACACCTTC.

The rearrangement links TRBV2 to TRBJ2-7, with 11 bases aligning to TRBD2. The ends lost 4 bases at V and 3 bases at J; junction bases unmatched: 11. CDR3 length: 17 amino acids. Germline V gives CDR1 SNHLY, CDR2 FYNNEI. CDR3 loop: CASSGGETSGTLYEQYF. In nucleotides, the CDR3 is TGTGCCAGCAGTGGAGGAGAGACTAGCGGGACTCTCTACGAGCAGTACTTC.

The chain couples TRBV7-9 to TRBJ1-4; the match to TRBD1 covers 7 bases. V trimming: 7 bases; J trimming: 8 bases; junction bases outside the gene matches: 10. The V gene's germline CDR1 is SEHNR and CDR2 FQNEAQ (reference sequence). The CDR3 totals 14 residues. CDR3 loop: CASTQEGAGEKLFF. The CDR3 DNA follows: TGTGCCAGCACCCAGGAGGGGGCTGGGGAAAAACTGTTTTTT.

This clonotype was seen many times. This rearrangement joins TRBV7-2 to TRBJ2-5, with TRBD1 matching over 7 bases. CDR1 and CDR2 from the germline V gene are SGHTA and FQGNSA. J lost 2 bases, V lost 5 bases, and 2 bases had no gene match. The CDR3 consists of 13 residues. The CDR3: CASSVGQQETQYF. CDR3 nucleotides: TGTGCCAGCAGCGTGGGACAGCAAGAGACCCAGTACTTC.

In its sample, this clonotype was seen many times. The rearrangement joins TRBV6-6 to TRBJ1-5; TRBD1 is a possible D gene (6 bases). Germline CDR1 MNHNY, CDR2 SVGAGI (reference sequence). CDR3 length: 16 amino acids. V was shortened by 4 bases and J by 2 bases, with 15 bases between the two germline ends. The CDR3 DNA follows: TGTGCCAGCAGTTTACAGGGATCGGGTGGCAATCAGCCCCAGCATTTT. As protein: CASSLQGSGGNQPQHF.

In this sample, this clonotype turned up a few times. V usage is TRBV15 and J usage is TRBJ2-1, with 9 bases aligning to TRBD2. Trimming removed 0 bases from V and 9 bases from J; junction bases left unmatched: 6. Germline assignment: CDR1 LNHNV and CDR2 YYDKDF (reference sequence). The CDR3 sequence is 15 residues long. The CDR3, as DNA: TGTGCCACCAGCAGAGACTCTAGCGGGACGGTTGAGCAGTTCTTC. Its translation: CATSRDSSGTVEQFF.

This clonotype came up once. This rearrangement joins TRBV28 to TRBJ1-5; tentatively, D is TRBD1 (5 bases). The V and J ends lost 5 bases and 3 bases respectively, with 14 bases between them. Germline V CDR1 and CDR2: MDHEN, SYDVKM. There are 15 residues in the CDR3. CDR3 DNA sequence: TGTGCCAGCAGTCCGCTGGGACTGGTCAATCAGCCCCAGCATTTT. It yields the protein CASSPLGLVNQPQHF.

The sample holds many counts of this clonotype. The V call is TRBV7-3, the J call TRBJ2-5, with 10 bases that match TRBD2. CDR1 and CDR2 from the germline V gene are SGHTA and FQGTGA. The trim removed 4 bases at V and 2 bases at J, leaving 4 bases unmatched. This CDR3 spans 15 amino acids. CDR3 nucleotide sequence: TGTGCCAGCAGCTGGGGGACTAGCGCTCAAGAGACCCAGTACTTC. Translation gives CASSWGTSAQETQYF.

The J gene is TRBJ2-7, the V gene TRBV29-1, with D unresolved. V was trimmed by 4 bases and J by 4 bases, leaving 2 bases between them. CDR1 is SQVTM and CDR2 is ANQGSEA in the germline V gene. The CDR3 has 9 amino acids. The CDR3 DNA reads TGCAGCGTTGCTTACGAGCAGTACTTC. It encodes CSVAYEQYF.

This clonotype was counted a few times. This chain connects TRBV6-2 or TRBV6-3 to TRBJ1-1; maybe TRBD1 (5 bases). V shed 6 bases and J shed 4 bases, with 12 bases lying between them. CDR1 and CDR2 from the germline V gene are MNHEY and SVGEGT. The CDR3 length is 13 residues. The CDR3, as DNA: TGTGCCAGCAGACCCGGGGGTGGCACTGAAGCTTTCTTT. It encodes CASRPGGGTEAFF.

This clonotype was seen a few times. The chain employs TRBV6-2 or TRBV6-3 and TRBJ2-7, with 10 bases that match TRBD2. There are 18 residues in the CDR3. J gave up 0 bases and V 7 bases, and 15 bases lay outside the gene matches. CDR1 MNHEY and CDR2 SVGEGT come from the germline V gene. The CDR3 region has the DNA TGTGCCAGCAAACCCTCCGGGACTAGCGCTGCAAGCTCCTACGAGCAGTACTTC. Residues: CASKPSGTSAASSYEQYF.

This clonotype occurred many times. The gene calls are TRBV6-6 and TRBJ1-1, with D maybe TRBD1 (5 bases). The V gene's germline CDR1 is MNHNY and CDR2 SVGAGI (reference sequence). The CDR3 is 14 residues long. V lost 0 bases and J 1 base, leaving 6 bases between the germline ends. The CDR3 DNA reads TGTGCCAGCAGTTACTCGACAGCGAACACTGAAGCTTTCTTT. Residues: CASSYSTANTEAFF.

At least ten counts were recorded for this clonotype. This chain connects TRBV12-5 to TRBJ1-5; D is unclear. This CDR3 has 13 residues. V lost 2 bases and J lost 0, with 2 bases in between. CDR1 and CDR2 from the germline V gene are LGHNT and FRNRAP. The CDR3 protein is CASGLNSNQPQHF. CDR3 bases: TGTGCTAGTGGTTTGAATAGCAATCAGCCCCAGCATTTT.

This clonotype was counted at least ten times. The gene calls are TRBV11-2 and TRBJ1-2; 7 bases are a match to TRBD1. J gave up 5 bases and V 3 bases, and 9 bases lay outside the gene matches. This CDR3 is built from 15 residues. The germline CDR1 and CDR2 sequences are SGHAT and FQNNGV. The CDR3 coding sequence is TGTGCCAGCAGCTTCCTCAATACAGGGGTATATGGCTACACCTTC. Translation gives CASSFLNTGVYGYTF.

This clonotype has only a few counts. The chain employs TRBV12-3 or TRBV12-4 and TRBJ1-1; no definite D call. Between the trimmed V and J ends, which lost 5 bases and 5 bases, there was a span of 9 bases. This CDR3 region has 12 residues. The CDR3 coding sequence is TGTGCCAGCAGTCTACAGAAGACTGAAGCTTTCTTT. Its protein is CASSLQKTEAFF.